This T cell receptor beta chain was recovered during a study of ipilimumab plus nivolumab after autologous stem cell transplantation. Produced via immunoSEQ multiplex PCR; TCRdb's table is partial and in-frame only. There are approximately 80,000 clones in the sample; approximately 86% occur only once, and 2.2% lies in the top ten. Checkpoint therapy with ipilimumab 1 mg/kg began 14 to 28 days after transplant. Patients received nivolumab 3 mg/kg at weeks 1, 4, 7, 10, then fortnightly to week 26. The origin of this receptor is a male donor with diffuse large B-cell lymphoma. Sequenced here: PBMCs, sampled in a trial of ipilimumab plus nivolumab as post-transplant consolidation.

The CDR3 DNA follows: TGTGCCACCAGCAGAGAGTTGCGGAACACTGAAGCTTTCTTT. Its protein product is CATSRELRNTEAFF. V gene TRBV15 combines with J gene TRBJ1-1; D unresolved. CDR1 is LNHNV, CDR2 YYDKDF, per germline (reference sequence). Deletions cut 0 bases from V and 1 base from J, with 6 bases between. CDR3 length: 14 amino acids.